This T cell receptor (beta chain) derives from a study of blood T cell repertoires in COVID-19. TCRdb's table, derived via immunoSEQ multiplex PCR, lists solely in-frame clones and lacks some. The sample gives more than 90,000 clones, approximately 80% of which show up once; roughly 6.2% is in the top ten. This clone was picked up many times. J was trimmed by 3 bases and V by 3 bases; bases with no gene match: 4. CDR3 size: 14 residues. In germline, CDR1 is KGHSH, CDR2 LQKENI. Sequenced material: peripheral blood. The sequence derives from a man in his sixties or seventies with acute or convalescent COVID-19. The J gene is TRBJ2-7, the V gene TRBV18, with TRBD1 identical over 8 bases. Here the CDR3 DNA reads TGTGCCAGCTCACCCACCGGGACAGGCTACGAGCAGTACTTC. Its translation is CASSPTGTGYEQYF.